Below, 20 T cell receptor beta chains from the same sample are listed, as sequenced in a study of cytotoxic CD8 clonotypes in ibrutinib-treated CLL. Sequencing used immunoSEQ multiplex PCR; TCRdb keeps in-frame clones, though not all of them. The sample shows some 200,000 clones, roughly 77% of them seen only once. The specimen was PBMCs, collected after 12 months of ibrutinib treatment. These receptor sequences come from a human donor with chronic lymphocytic leukemia.

This clone was detected once. In nucleotides, the CDR3 is TGTGCCAGTGGCAAGGAGTCCTACAATGAGCAGTTCTTC. Its protein is CASGKESYNEQFF. The chain has TRBV2 and TRBJ2-1; D is unresolved. Germline V lookup: CDR1 SNHLY, CDR2 FYNNEI. CDR3 length: 13 residues. Trimming cost V 9 bases and J 1 base, with 10 bases left between them.

The J gene is TRBJ1-2, the V gene TRBV7-2; the D gene is possibly TRBD1 (6 bases). Germline lookup yields CDR1 SGHTA and CDR2 FQGNSA. This CDR3 comprises 13 residues. The V gene lost 4 bases and the J gene lost 6 bases, with 12 bases spanning the gap. The CDR3 reads CASSSTGFDGYTF. CDR3 nucleotide sequence: TGTGCCAGCAGCTCCACAGGGTTCGATGGCTACACCTTC.

This chain connects TRBV25-1 to TRBJ2-7; D unresolved. Trimming pared 6 bases from V and 6 bases from J, leaving 12 bases between. There are 12 residues in the CDR3. Germline loops: CDR1 MGHDK, CDR2 SYGVNS. The CDR3 DNA sequence: TGTGCCAGCAGCCTAATAAACGGCGAGCAGTACTTC. Amino acids: CASSLINGEQYF.

The DNA for the CDR3 is TGTGCCAGCAGCTTTAGGGCGGGAGTTGCCGAGCAGTACTTC. This encodes CASSFRAGVAEQYF. The chain combines TRBV11-3 with TRBJ2-7; 7 nucleotides match TRBD2. The germline V gene encodes CDR1 SGHNT and CDR2 YENEEA. The CDR3 is made up of 14 amino acids. The junction had 8 bases not matched to a gene; V was cut back by 3 bases and J by 6 bases. Combining the CDR3 with reference TRBV11-3 and TRBJ2-7 gives the whole variable domain EAGVVQSPRYKIIEKKQPVAFWCNPISGHNTLYWYLQNLGQGPELLIRYENEEAVDDSQLPKDRFSAERLKGVDSTLKIQPAELGDSAVYLCASSFRAGVAEQYFGPGTRLTVT.

This clone has more than one count but fewer than ten. This rearrangement joins TRBV4-3 to TRBJ2-1; possibly TRBD1 or TRBD2 for D (5 bases each). The ends were cut back, 4 bases at V and 3 bases at J, with 16 bases in the middle. The CDR3 sequence is 16 residues long. Germline V gene lookup returns CDR1 LGHNA and CDR2 YSLEER. The CDR3 bases are TGCGCCAGCAGCCGCCAGAGGGGTGCGGGCTACAATGAGCAGTTCTTC. Its protein product is CASSRQRGAGYNEQFF.

Written as DNA, the CDR3 is TGTGCCAGCAGCGTTTCCGGGACTATGGGGAATGAGCAGTTCTTC. This encodes CASSVSGTMGNEQFF. This chain joins TRBV9 and TRBJ2-1; 7 bases are shared with TRBD2. CDR1 and CDR2 (germline): SGDLS, YYNGEE. V shed 2 bases, J shed 7 bases, and the junction held 9 bases outside the gene matches. This CDR3 has 15 residues.

The chain couples TRBV9 to TRBJ2-7; D is unclear. V lost 2 bases and J 1 base, leaving 7 bases between the germline ends. The CDR3 is 13 amino acids. Germline lookup yields CDR1 SGDLS and CDR2 YYNGEE. The CDR3: CASSVAPSYEQYF. CDR3 nucleotide sequence: TGTGCCAGCAGCGTCGCCCCGTCCTACGAGCAGTACTTC.

This chain joins TRBV25-1 and TRBJ2-3, with D tentatively TRBD2 (5 bases). This CDR3 is 16 amino acids long. Germline assignment: CDR1 MGHDK and CDR2 SYGVNS. The V gene lost 1 base and the J gene lost 0 bases, with 11 bases spanning the gap. CDR3 DNA: TGTGCCAGCAGTGAATTAAGGAGCGGTAGCACAGATACGCAGTATTTT. It specifies CASSELRSGSTDTQYF. The variable domain in full, completed from reference TRBV25-1 and TRBJ2-3, reads EADIYQTPRYLVIGTGKKITLECSQTMGHDKMYWYQQDPGMELHLIHYSYGVNSTEKGDLSSESTVSRIRTEHFPLTLESARPSHTSQYLCASSELRSGSTDTQYFGPGTRLTVL.

This chain links TRBV7-2 with TRBJ1-1; D possibly corresponds to TRBD1 (5 bases). From germline, CDR1 is SGHTA and CDR2 FQGNSA. V lost 5 bases, J lost 1 base, and 17 bases lay in between. The CDR3 sequence is 16 residues long. The CDR3 sequence is CASSAGPGRGNTEAFF. Here the CDR3 DNA reads TGTGCCAGCAGCGCAGGGCCGGGGCGGGGGAACACTGAAGCTTTCTTT.

The chain carries TRBV7-9 and TRBJ1-2; D is unclear. Germline CDR1 SEHNR, CDR2 FQNEAQ (reference sequence). CDR3 length equals 13 residues. Trimming left V 1 base short and J 6 bases short, with 9 bases between. The CDR3 DNA reads as TGTGCCAGCAGCTTAGGGTCGCAAGATGGCTACACCTTC. Residues: CASSLGSQDGYTF.

This clone was observed a handful of times. The CDR3: CASGSGSWDEQYF. CDR3 nucleotides: TGTGCCAGCGGAAGCGGGAGCTGGGACGAGCAGTACTTC. V is TRBV28 and J is TRBJ2-7; 8 positions match TRBD2. The junction had 8 bases not matched to a gene; V was cut back by 8 bases and J by 5 bases. Germline V CDR1 and CDR2: MDHEN, SYDVKM. There are 13 residues in the CDR3.

The CDR3 nucleotides are TGTGCCAGCAGTGACGCCAATGGTTTGGGAGGCTACACCTTC. It encodes CASSDANGLGGYTF. This chain joins TRBV6-5 and TRBJ1-2; D remains ambiguous. This CDR3 comprises 14 residues. V lost 5 bases and J 8 bases, leaving 18 bases between the germline ends. Germline loops: CDR1 MNHEY, CDR2 SVGAGI.

V usage is TRBV7-9 and J usage is TRBJ2-1; the D gene is possibly TRBD2 (5 bases). Germline lookup yields CDR1 SEHNR and CDR2 FQNEAQ (reference sequence). V was cut by 0 bases and J by 7 bases, with 7 bases left in between. The CDR3 is 13 residues long. The CDR3 region is CASSLAGGNEQFF. The CDR3 bases are TGTGCCAGCAGCTTAGCGGGCGGGAATGAGCAGTTCTTC.

CDR3 DNA sequence: TGTGCCACCAGCCCCCGTCGGGACAGGGGTCTGAACACTGAAGCTTTCTTT. Residues: CATSPRRDRGLNTEAFF. The V call is TRBV15, the J call TRBJ1-1, with TRBD1 matching over 10 bases. The CDR3 loop spans 17 amino acids. V shed 5 bases and J 0 bases; nucleotides not matched to a gene: 9. CDR1 and CDR2 from the germline V gene are LNHNV and YYDKDF (reference sequence). Supplemented by reference TRBV15 and TRBJ1-1, the full variable domain reads DAMVIQNPRYQVTQFGKPVTLSCSQTLNHNVMYWYQQKSSQAPKLLFHYYDKDFNNEADTPDNFQSRRPNTSFCFLDIRSPGLGDTAMYLCATSPRRDRGLNTEAFFGQGTRLTVV.

The rearrangement joins TRBV7-2 to TRBJ2-7; 9 bases map to TRBD2. Germline assignment: CDR1 SGHTA and CDR2 FQGNSA. The CDR3 is made up of 15 amino acids. V lost 5 bases and J lost 5; bases outside the gene matches: 10. The CDR3 DNA reads as TGTGCCAGCAGCCCCAACGGACTAGCGAAACACGAGCAGTACTTC. This sequence encodes CASSPNGLAKHEQYF.

The rearrangement uses TRBV18 and TRBJ1-1; D is ambiguous. The CDR3 spans 14 residues. Germline CDR1 KGHSH, CDR2 LQKENI. Deletions cut 2 bases from V and 0 bases from J, with 7 bases between. The CDR3 spells CASSPTVVNTEAFF. For the CDR3, the DNA is TGTGCCAGCTCACCAACGGTAGTGAACACTGAAGCTTTCTTT.

This chain links TRBV5-1 with TRBJ2-7; 11 positions agree with TRBD1. Germline V gives CDR1 SGHRS, CDR2 YFSETQ. The V and J ends lost 4 bases and 6 bases, in that order; junction bases with no gene match: 6. This CDR3 has 14 residues. Here the CDR3 DNA reads TGCGCCAGCAGCCATGGACAGGGGGCAGGCGAGCAGTACTTC. Protein sequence: CASSHGQGAGEQYF.

This chain connects TRBV4-2 to TRBJ2-1; TRBD2 agrees at 8 bases. This CDR3 region has 17 residues. Germline V gene sequence: CDR1 LGHNA, CDR2 YNFKEQ. The ends lost 1 base at V and 2 bases at J; junction bases unmatched: 7. CDR3 amino acids: CASSQVFSGNTYNEQFF. Written as DNA, the CDR3 is TGTGCCAGCAGCCAAGTATTTAGCGGGAATACCTACAATGAGCAGTTCTTC.

Only one count was recorded for this clone. The chain links TRBV15 to TRBJ2-1, with 12 bases fitting TRBD2. With 1 base clipped from V and 10 bases from J, the junction kept 8 bases outside the gene matches. Germline CDR1 LNHNV, CDR2 YYDKDF (reference sequence). The CDR3 consists of 16 residues. CDR3 nucleotide sequence: TGTGCCACCAGCAGAGGCCGACTAGCGGGAGTTGACGAGCAGTTCTTC. Amino acids: CATSRGRLAGVDEQFF. Supplemented by reference TRBV15 and TRBJ2-1, the full variable domain reads DAMVIQNPRYQVTQFGKPVTLSCSQTLNHNVMYWYQQKSSQAPKLLFHYYDKDFNNEADTPDNFQSRRPNTSFCFLDIRSPGLGDTAMYLCATSRGRLAGVDEQFFGPGTRLTVL.

This chain joins TRBV20-1 and TRBJ2-3; either TRBD1 or TRBD2 may supply D (5 bases each). Germline-derived CDR1 and CDR2 are DFQATT and SNEGSKA (reference sequence). The CDR3 contains 11 residues. Trimming pared 5 bases from V and 6 bases from J, leaving 9 bases between. The CDR3 is CSAGGSDTQYF. The CDR3 DNA is TGCAGTGCTGGGGGATCTGATACGCAGTATTTT.